This TCR beta chain was recovered during a study of beta chain features in type 1 diabetes. Germline V gene sequence: CDR1 MDHEN, CDR2 SYDVKM. V gave up 4 bases and J gave up 6 bases; unmatched junction bases: 10. The length of the CDR3 is 18 residues. General observations from the study: Moderate but significant shortening of TCRB CDR3s was recorded in all four CD4+ subsets from Type 1 diabetes patients.

On this clone itself: What it binds is not known.

Expressed TCRB transcripts were sequenced, since all the RNA that had been isolated was reverse transcribed. The table came from immunoSEQ multiplex PCR; TCRdb's copy has only in-frame clones and leaves some out. Among 640,000 or so clones listed, over 12% were seen once. The TCR was taken from a man between 18 and 29 years old with type 1 diabetes. Sequencing was performed on naive CD4+ T cells from blood. V usage is TRBV28 and J usage is TRBJ2-2; 14 bases agree with TRBD2. The CDR3 reads CASSSPGLAGVGPGELFF. DNA for the CDR3: TGTGCCAGCAGTTCTCCGGGACTAGCGGGAGTGGGTCCCGGGGAGCTGTTTTTT. Combining the CDR3 with reference TRBV28 and TRBJ2-2 gives the whole variable domain DVKVTQSSRYLVKRTGEKVFLECVQDMDHENMFWYRQDPGLGLRLIYFSYDVKMKEKGDIPEGYSVSREKKERFSLILESASTNQTSMYLCASSSPGLAGVGPGELFFGEGSRLTVL.